This T cell receptor (beta chain) derives from a study of cytomegalovirus exposure and HLA in healthy donors. Study-wide results and limits: It was confirmed in vitro that a few of the CMV-associated chains were specific for CMV antigens.

As to this clone: Its antigen is not identified.

The germline CDR1 and CDR2 sequences are MDHEN and SYDVKM. V was pared by 5 bases and J by 1 base, with 8 bases between. The CDR3 is 14 residues long. Using immunoSEQ multiplex PCR, the repertoire was profiled, and TCRdb retains in-frame clones only, with some absent. The repertoire consists of about 160,000 clones, with roughly nine tenths occurring once and the leading ten covering around 5%. Sequencing used PBMCs. This sequence joins TRBV28 and TRBJ2-2; D not certain. The sequence derives from a woman in her twenties or thirties in good health and CMV-seronegative. CDR3 amino acids: CASSKRKNTGELFF. The CDR3 DNA follows: TGTGCCAGCAGTAAGAGAAAGAACACCGGGGAGCTGTTTTTT.